Shown below are 9 T cell receptor beta chains from a single sample sequenced in a study of blood T cell repertoires in COVID-19. Measured with immunoSEQ multiplex PCR; TCRdb has only the in-frame clones, and not every one. Among about 120,000 clones listed, less than 90% were seen once. Specimen: PBMCs or T cells enriched from blood (not recorded which). The receptors come from a woman in her 30s who had recovered from COVID-19.

The chain has TRBV7-2 and TRBJ2-7; D gene uncertain. This CDR3 is built from 14 residues. Germline assignment: CDR1 SGHTA and CDR2 FQGNSA. The germline V and J ends were trimmed by 5 bases and 2 bases, with 13 bases remaining between them. CDR3: CASSLRPGPYEQYF. The CDR3, as DNA: TGTGCCAGCAGCCTGAGGCCTGGCCCCTACGAGCAGTACTTC. The entire variable domain, with the rest obtained from reference TRBV7-2 and TRBJ2-7, is as follows: GAGVSQSPSNKVTEKGKDVELRCDPISGHTALYWYRQSLGQGLEFLIYFQGNSAPDKSGLPSDRFSAERTGGSVSTLTIQRTQQEDSAVYLCASSLRPGPYEQYFGPGTRLTVT.

The J gene is TRBJ2-1, the V gene TRBV28; 7 bases fit TRBD1. J was trimmed by 8 bases and V by 7 bases; bases with no gene match: 14. The CDR3 spans 15 residues. The germline CDR1 and CDR2 sequences are MDHEN and SYDVKM. CDR3 sequence reads: CASTPDRVLSHEQFF. For the CDR3, the DNA is TGTGCCAGCACCCCCGACAGGGTATTATCCCATGAGCAGTTCTTC.

The V gene is TRBV12-3 or TRBV12-4, the J gene TRBJ2-2, with no clear D. Trimming took off 4 bases at V and 7 bases at J, with 10 bases between the two ends. The CDR3 extends over 13 amino acids. CDR3 bases: TGTGCCAGCAGTTCCTACCCCGGCGGGGAGCTGTTTTTT. The encoded protein is CASSSYPGGELFF.

In this sample, this clone turned up a few times. This sequence joins TRBV3-1 (or the pseudogene TRBV3-2) and TRBJ2-3, with a possible D match to TRBD1 (6 bases). V dropped 0 bases and J dropped 0 bases, with 10 bases sitting between them. This CDR3 contains 16 residues. Germline V gives CDR1 LGHDT, CDR2 YNNKEL (reference sequence). CDR3 nucleotide sequence: TGTGCCAGCAGCCAAGAGCAGGGGCCCAGCACAGATACGCAGTATTTT. It specifies CASSQEQGPSTDTQYF.

The chain has TRBV28 and TRBJ2-1; 12 nucleotides line up with TRBD2. Germline CDR1 MDHEN, CDR2 SYDVKM. With 5 bases clipped from V and 9 bases from J, the junction kept 8 bases outside the gene matches. CDR3 length: 15 residues. CDR3 nucleotide sequence: TGTGCCAGCAGTGTCCAGACTAGCGGGAGTTTTGAGCAGTTCTTC. Translation: CASSVQTSGSFEQFF.

V gene TRBV6-5 combines with J gene TRBJ1-2, with 10 bases fitting TRBD1. From germline, CDR1 is MNHEY and CDR2 SVGAGI. CDR3 length: 14 amino acids. With 6 bases clipped from V and 6 bases from J, the junction kept 7 bases outside the gene matches. The CDR3 here is CASSEGQGYDGYTF. In DNA form, the CDR3 reads TGTGCCAGCAGCGAGGGACAGGGGTATGATGGCTACACCTTC.

This chain links TRBV28 with TRBJ2-1; D is unresolved. This CDR3 has 16 amino acids. V lost 5 bases and J 4 bases, leaving 18 bases between the germline ends. CDR1 MDHEN and CDR2 SYDVKM come from the germline V gene. The DNA of the CDR3 is TGTGCCAGCAGTCCCACACCTAAAACGGGTTACAATGAGCAGTTCTTC. Protein sequence: CASSPTPKTGYNEQFF.

The V and J genes are TRBV5-4 and TRBJ1-6; 7 nucleotides line up with TRBD1. Trimming at V came to 4 bases and at J to 10 bases, leaving 2 bases not matched to a gene. Per germline, CDR1 SGHNT and CDR2 YYREEE (reference sequence). This CDR3 is built from 12 residues. The CDR3 DNA reads TGTGCCAGCAGCCGACAGGGATCACCCCTCCACTTT. Amino acid sequence: CASSRQGSPLHF.

The CDR3: CGSSINPSANTGELFF. Here the CDR3 DNA reads TGTGGCTCCTCCATTAACCCCAGCGCGAACACCGGGGAGCTGTTTTTT. The rearrangement links TRBV2 to TRBJ2-2; unclear D gene. This CDR3 is built from 16 residues. Germline-derived CDR1 and CDR2 are SNHLY and FYNNEI.